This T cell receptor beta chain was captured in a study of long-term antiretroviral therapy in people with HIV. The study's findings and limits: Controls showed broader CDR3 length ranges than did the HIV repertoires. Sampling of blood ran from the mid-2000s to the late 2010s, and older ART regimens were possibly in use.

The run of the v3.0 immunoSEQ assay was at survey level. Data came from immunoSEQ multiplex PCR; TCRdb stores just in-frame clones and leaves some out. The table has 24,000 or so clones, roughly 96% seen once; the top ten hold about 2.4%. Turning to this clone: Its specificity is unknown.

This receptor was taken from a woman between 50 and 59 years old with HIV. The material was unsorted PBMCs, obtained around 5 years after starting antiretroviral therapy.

The CDR3 spells CASSLAPGPPPTQYF. In nucleotides, the CDR3 is TGTGCCAGCAGTTTAGCTCCAGGCCCCCCTCCTACCCAGTACTTC. V and J are TRBV27 and TRBJ2-5; D is uncertain. With 2 bases removed from V and 8 bases from J, the gap between germline ends came to 18 bases. The CDR3 extends over 15 amino acids. Germline-derived CDR1 and CDR2 are MNHEY and SMNVEV (reference sequence).